This T cell receptor (beta chain) was obtained from a study of cytomegalovirus exposure and HLA in healthy donors (dated by TCRdb to 2017 to 2019). A note on the overall study: In an earlier analysis of 587 of the donors, about 260 Gb of sequence data and roughly 100 million unique TCR beta sequences from roughly 180 million T cells were reported. Both class I and class II loci were covered by HLA typing, at four-digit resolution. Alongside the repertoire data, information on donor age, sex, ethnicity and CMV serostatus was compiled. Of the roughly 390 genotyped donors, approximately 80% were placed in the genetic ancestry cluster associated with self-reported Caucasian donors. The study combined high-throughput TCR immunosequencing, statistical association of individual TCRs with disease status, and machine learning to predict cytomegalovirus infection status. All discovery cohort repertoires had been generated using a single sequencing platform. The number of typed donors differed by locus: 629-630 for A, B, C, DRB1 and DQB1; approximately 540 for DQA1; some 610 for DPA1; and around 490 for DPB1. Along with the roughly 670-subject first cohort, a separate validation cohort of 120 different subjects was used. The study aimed to test whether cataloging public T cell receptors could reveal signatures of past pathogen exposure. Four or five DR-DQ haplotypes were handled as single units for association and clustering, since linkage in the cohort was strong. Rather than using new phenotypic data, the later analysis identified candidate immune exposures from TCR beta sequences and from how often those sequences occurred across donors. Among some 410 genotyped donors of the cohort, an average of about 240,000 unique TCR beta nucleotide sequences were sequenced per donor, about a sixth of them non-productive. To decide whether each TCR beta V gene segment behaved as functional or pseudogenic, an earlier analysis of nearly 600 of the donors relied on high-throughput TCR beta sequencing. Genome-wide SNP genotypes for about 55% of the roughly 670 donors were used in a later genetic analysis, which treated that subset as a discovery cohort. Approximately 310 gigabases of sequencing data and roughly 90 million unique TCR sequences were included in an early release covering about 700 HLA-typed donors. Using immunosequencing, the study profiled T cell repertoires from 500 to 800 subjects and related those repertoires to cytomegalovirus serostatus. A later analysis re-examined previously published TCR beta repertoires from more than 600 donors and added high-resolution HLA genotyping to investigate patterns of TCR occurrence. Results the study describes overall, beyond this receptor: The earlier analysis of around 600 of the donors excluded approximately 15 rarely observed V segments, including chromosome 9 orphons, because counts were too low. In an earlier analysis of some 500 of the donors, most TCR beta V segments appeared in productive rearrangements about 87% or about 30% of the time, broadly matching IMGT annotations. In a later analysis, TCR association rates were found to vary across HLA loci, with the most associated TCRs seen for DRB1 alleles and the fewest for HLA-C alleles. A later analysis reported that several top co-occurrence clusters appeared linked to parvovirus B19, influenza, CMV and Epstein-Barr virus. A later genetic analysis reported fewer N-insertions in productive TCRs among donors in an Asian-associated ancestry cluster than the roughly 620-donor mean. Some IMGT-functional V segments, including TRBV6-2 and TRBV6-3, could not be distinguished by the 87-base-pair reads and were therefore excluded. In a later analysis, HLA-associated TCR beta chains were found to be more clonally expanded and to have lower generation probabilities than equally common non-associated chains. A further reported finding was that TCR beta sequences accurately predicted the HLA-A and HLA-B alleles for most subjects in the first cohort. Because HLA typing was missing for some donors at each locus, association tests included only the typed subset. An association between a missense DCLRE1C variant and V-gene and J-gene trimming of TCR beta chains was found in a later genetic analysis and replicated in an independent cohort. It was suggested by the authors that the approach could potentially be generalized to other disease states and immunological phenotypes. A cluster of highly shared sequence variants was judged likely to be a technical artifact of the sequencing pipeline. In vitro tests confirmed that three of the cytomegalovirus-associated TCR beta chains recognize cytomegalovirus antigens. In the study, some 160 TCR beta chains were listed as associated with cytomegalovirus. For the cohort, immune exposure information was limited to CMV serostatus. The cohort was sequenced for TCR beta chains only, and without alpha or paired-chain data the features that could be detected were limited. While some public TCRs were present in many individuals, most TCR sequences turned up only very rarely across donors. When HLA alleles, especially DR and DQ, strongly co-occurred, attributing TCR associations to individual alleles was difficult. The classifier was reported to diagnose cytomegalovirus status with high specificity and sensitivity in both the original and validation cohorts. In a later analysis, around 17,000 TCR beta sequences were associated with specific HLA alleles at a false discovery rate of 0.05. Most CMV-associated TCR beta chains appeared to be HLA-restricted in a later analysis, and the HLA associations seemed to be driven largely by CMV exposure. The presence/absence analyses assumed that sequencing depth was roughly uniform across donors, and that assumption may not be true. Correlated functional status among segregating V segments might be attributable to linkage disequilibrium, but an unknown experimental factor could not be ruled out.

The cysteine opens and the phenylalanine closes a CDR3 of 15 amino acids. Kept here is only the CDR3 DNA, which spans 45 bases and is read in frame from base 1. V trim: 1 base; J trim: 4 bases; unmatched bases: 4. As encoded in the germline V gene, CDR1 is SGHAT while CDR2 is FQNNGV. A note on this clone: There is no known antigen for this receptor. Base quality data are lacking; no much larger clone is found one base away.

To prepare the library, the immunoSEQ multiplex PCR assay was applied. A mixture of 60 forward primers for TCR Vbeta segments and 13 reverse primers for TCR Jbeta segments was used in the multiplex PCR. The CDR3 region of rearranged TCR beta genes was amplified from genomic DNA with a multiplex PCR assay. Amplified TCR beta libraries were sequenced as 87-base-pair reads on the Illumina HiSeq System. In the source study's methods: Across the roughly 670 repertoires, a later analysis counted roughly 77 million unique TCR beta chains, approximately 12 million of which were shared by at least two donors. Raw reads were error-corrected and collapsed into unique sequences by a nearest-neighbor algorithm in which closely related sequences were merged to remove PCR and sequencing errors. CDR3 sequences were aligned to IMGT reference sequences to assign V, D and J gene segments. For a sequence to be retained, a match of at least six nucleotides to both a V gene segment and a J gene segment was required. Rearrangements were classified as productive when the CDR3 lacked stop codons and remained in frame with V and J, and all other rearrangements were classified as non-productive. CDR3 was defined by IMGT convention, running from the second conserved V-encoded cysteine to the conserved J-encoded phenylalanine. In an earlier analysis of more than 550 of the donors, sequences lacking an unambiguous match to a single V gene segment were excluded. An earlier analysis of approximately 590 of the donors classified V segments as functional when productive rearrangements were above 56.7% and as segregating when the standard deviation between donors was above 5%. A statistical classification framework was built to diagnose cytomegalovirus status from the catalog of TCR beta chain sequences. A later analysis assigned V and J genes by comparing TCR nucleotide sequences with IMGT/GENE-DB human TR gene sequences. Using the TCRdist pipeline, a later analysis assigned CDR3 sequences along with most-parsimonious VDJ recombination scenarios. In a later analysis, each TCR beta chain was defined by its CDR3 amino acid sequence together with its V-gene family, and reads without a unique V-gene family were excluded. To address suspected cross-contamination and a sequencing artifact, a later analysis removed 550 to 750 highly shared, low-generation-probability nucleotide sequences. In a later analysis, a clonal expansion index was calculated for each public chain from normalized within-repertoire ranks of inferred template counts. In a later analysis, generation probabilities were computed with a VDJ recombination model fitted to out-of-frame rearrangements, and the resulting probabilities were checked against IGoR. In a later analysis, hypergeometric tests were used to score TCR-TCR, TCR-HLA and TCR-CMV co-occurrence, with a repertoire-size bias correction applied to TCR pairs. False discovery rates were estimated in a later analysis by permuting HLA or CMV assignments 20 times. In a later analysis, co-occurring TCRs were grouped with DBSCAN, and TCRdist sequence similarity was added when clustering was performed within HLA-allele-positive subsets. Repertoires with fewer than 30,000 or more than 120,000 public chains were left out of co-occurrence clustering, as were about five repertoires with anomalous nucleotide sharing. TCRdb took over this immuneACCESS table, retaining in-frame rearrangements with V and J assigned. Such tables are incomplete; in checked studies, under half of the missing clones stem from an unresolved V gene, and the remainder is unexplained. The V and J calls and clone size are taken from that table; D and trimming were inferred from the DNA. The sample table contains some 200,000 clones; only one count was recorded for approximately 84% of them. The ten top clones hold 3.8% of the sample.

In total, just over 650 healthy bone marrow donors made up the cohort. All cohort members were sampled while nominally healthy, although unrecorded immune exposures were likely present. The donor was CMV seronegative and belonged to the group of over 350 seronegative cohort members. Each donor provided a peripheral blood sample, and peripheral blood mononuclear cells were used for TCR beta sequencing. Genomic DNA was extracted from the blood cell samples with the Qiagen DNeasy Blood Extraction Kit. The source of this sequence is a man aged 50 to 59 in good health and CMV-seronegative. This chain is built from TRBV11-2 and TRBJ1-3, with TRBD1 identical over 7 junction bases. The sequenced sample consisted of PBMCs. In nucleotides, the sequence is TGTGCCAGCAGCTTAGGAGGGGGCACGGGAAACACCATATATTTT. Translated, this is CASSLGGGTGNTIYF.